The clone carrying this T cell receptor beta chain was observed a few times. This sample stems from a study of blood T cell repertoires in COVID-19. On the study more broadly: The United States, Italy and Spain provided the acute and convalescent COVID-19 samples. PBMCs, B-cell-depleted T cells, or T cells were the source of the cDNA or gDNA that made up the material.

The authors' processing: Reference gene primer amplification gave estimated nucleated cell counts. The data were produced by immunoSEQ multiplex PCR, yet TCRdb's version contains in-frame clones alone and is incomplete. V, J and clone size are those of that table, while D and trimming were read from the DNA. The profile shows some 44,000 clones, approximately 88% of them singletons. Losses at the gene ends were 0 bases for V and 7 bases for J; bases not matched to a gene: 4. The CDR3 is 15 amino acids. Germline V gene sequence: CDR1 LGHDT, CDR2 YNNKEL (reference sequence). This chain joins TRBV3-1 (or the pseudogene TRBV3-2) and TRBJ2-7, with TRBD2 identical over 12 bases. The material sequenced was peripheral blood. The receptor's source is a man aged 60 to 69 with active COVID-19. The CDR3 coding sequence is TGTGCCAGCAGCCAAGAGAGACTAGCGGGGGATGAGCAGTACTTC. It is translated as CASSQERLAGDEQYF.